The TCR beta chain under discussion was sequenced for a study of T cells expressing NK-cell markers. Looking at the study overall: HCMV seropositivity marked most of the eight sequenced donors; one was seronegative.

The V gene's germline CDR1 is SGHTA and CDR2 FQGNSA. The CDR3 spans 15 residues. Turning to this clonotype: Its target is unknown.

Making the TCR beta cDNA relied on 5'RACE template switching with UMIs. Reanalyzing the 5' RACE reads, TCRdb keeps one entry per CDR3 protein, without DNA. The sample yields hundreds of thousands of distinct CDR3 sequences, of which the top ten take up approximately 7%. Study observations and caveats: NKG2C+ dominant clonotypes from 5 to 7 donors made up about 1.0-7.0% of CD8+ T cells.

This TCR was recovered from a woman aged 18-69 years in good health. This rearrangement joins TRBV7-2 to TRBJ1-6; without DNA, the TCRdb call of TRBD1 cannot be checked. Sequenced: blood T cells: a sorted CD56 or NKG2C T cell subset, CD4+ or CD8+ T cells, or bulk PBMC T cells (not recorded which). The CDR3 region is CASSLLGAGNSPLHF. Full variable domain (rest looked up from reference TRBV7-2 and TRBJ1-6): GAGVSQSPSNKVTEKGKDVELRCDPISGHTALYWYRQSLGQGLEFLIYFQGNSAPDKSGLPSDRFSAERTGGSVSTLTIQRTQQEDSAVYLCASSLLGAGNSPLHFGNGTRLTVT.